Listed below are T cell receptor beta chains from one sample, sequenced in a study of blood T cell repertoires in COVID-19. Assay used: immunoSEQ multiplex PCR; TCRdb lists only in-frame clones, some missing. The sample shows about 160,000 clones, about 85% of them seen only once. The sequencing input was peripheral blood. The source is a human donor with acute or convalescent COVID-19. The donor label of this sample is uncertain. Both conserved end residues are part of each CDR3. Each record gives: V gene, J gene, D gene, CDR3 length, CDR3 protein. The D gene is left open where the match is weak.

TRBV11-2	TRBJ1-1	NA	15	CASSPQAGRNTEAFF
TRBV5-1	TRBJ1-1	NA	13	CASSRTMNTEAFF
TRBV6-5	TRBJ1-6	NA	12	CASSYSLGSLHF
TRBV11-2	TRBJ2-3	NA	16	CASRILAGTSTDTQYF
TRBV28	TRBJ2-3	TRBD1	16	CASSLSGTGVKYTQYF
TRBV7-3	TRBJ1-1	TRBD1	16	CASSLTPLTGVAEAFF
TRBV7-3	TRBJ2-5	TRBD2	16	CASARTSGGVKETQYF
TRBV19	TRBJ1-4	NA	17	CASSPYSGGLANEKLFF
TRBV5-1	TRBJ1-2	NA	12	CASSLPGAGYTF
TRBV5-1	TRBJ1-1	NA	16	CASSLGDTAMNTEAFF
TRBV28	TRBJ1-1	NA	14	CASSLPSAATEAFF
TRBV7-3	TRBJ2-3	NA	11	CASGSSDTQYF
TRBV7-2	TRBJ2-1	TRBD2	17	CASSLGLAGRIGNEQFF
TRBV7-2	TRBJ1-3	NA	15	CASSLDAGSGNTIYF
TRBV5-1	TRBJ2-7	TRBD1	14	CASSYDRVGYEQYF
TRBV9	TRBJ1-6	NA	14	CASSVTTAASPLHF
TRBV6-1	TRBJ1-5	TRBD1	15	CASSERQGAGQPQHF
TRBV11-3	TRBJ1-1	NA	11	CASSFGQKAFF
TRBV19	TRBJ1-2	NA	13	CASSLGVHYGYTF
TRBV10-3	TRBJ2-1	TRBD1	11	CAIRRDSEQFF
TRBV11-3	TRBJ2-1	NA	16	CASSPQWGPDNNEQFF
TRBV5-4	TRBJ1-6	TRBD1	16	CASSPGTGDYNSPLHF
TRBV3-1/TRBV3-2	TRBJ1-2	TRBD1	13	CASGDRGYYGYTF
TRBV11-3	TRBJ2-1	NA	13	CASSSTGSSEQFF
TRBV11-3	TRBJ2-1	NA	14	CASSTGQPPEEQFF
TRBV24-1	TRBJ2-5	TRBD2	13	CATSSGGVETQYF
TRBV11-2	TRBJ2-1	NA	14	CASTTIERGNEQFF
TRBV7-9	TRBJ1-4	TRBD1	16	CASSSYWTGPNEKLFF
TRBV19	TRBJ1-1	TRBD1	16	CASSIAQGAQNTEAFF
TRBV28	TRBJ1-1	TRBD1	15	CASSKGTGAGTEAFF
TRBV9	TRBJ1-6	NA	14	CASSVDQGTSPLHF